This T cell receptor (beta chain) emerged from a study of identical twins. Study outcomes and limitations: Clonotypes of the beta chain that were abundant in cord blood carried fewer insertions (memory repertoires showed none). Invariant T cells like MAIT and iNKT could partly confound the zero-insertion analyses. The degree of excess twin sharing was weaker in beta out-of-frame sequences.

One entry per CDR3 protein, called by TCRdb with MiXCR from the 5' RACE reads. The sample lists 350,000 to 600,000 distinct CDR3 sequences, 14% occurring once. Of note for this clonotype: What it recognizes is unknown.

CDR3 length equals 14 residues. V was shortened by 1 base and J by 6 bases, with 12 bases between the two germline ends. These data were also filed under a second study, of yellow fever vaccine responses in identical twins. That source reports: Convergence reportedly seemed to mark part of the twins' vaccine T cell response, with personalization marking the rest.

The clonotype originates from a woman between 18 and 29 years old in good health. Sequenced sample: CD4+ T cells sorted from blood. J is TRBJ1-1 and V is TRBV12-3 or TRBV12-4; D is undetermined. CDR3 DNA: TGTGCCAGCAGTTTAGGGCAGACCGGCGCTGAAGCTTTCTTT. Translated, it gives CASSLGQTGAEAFF.